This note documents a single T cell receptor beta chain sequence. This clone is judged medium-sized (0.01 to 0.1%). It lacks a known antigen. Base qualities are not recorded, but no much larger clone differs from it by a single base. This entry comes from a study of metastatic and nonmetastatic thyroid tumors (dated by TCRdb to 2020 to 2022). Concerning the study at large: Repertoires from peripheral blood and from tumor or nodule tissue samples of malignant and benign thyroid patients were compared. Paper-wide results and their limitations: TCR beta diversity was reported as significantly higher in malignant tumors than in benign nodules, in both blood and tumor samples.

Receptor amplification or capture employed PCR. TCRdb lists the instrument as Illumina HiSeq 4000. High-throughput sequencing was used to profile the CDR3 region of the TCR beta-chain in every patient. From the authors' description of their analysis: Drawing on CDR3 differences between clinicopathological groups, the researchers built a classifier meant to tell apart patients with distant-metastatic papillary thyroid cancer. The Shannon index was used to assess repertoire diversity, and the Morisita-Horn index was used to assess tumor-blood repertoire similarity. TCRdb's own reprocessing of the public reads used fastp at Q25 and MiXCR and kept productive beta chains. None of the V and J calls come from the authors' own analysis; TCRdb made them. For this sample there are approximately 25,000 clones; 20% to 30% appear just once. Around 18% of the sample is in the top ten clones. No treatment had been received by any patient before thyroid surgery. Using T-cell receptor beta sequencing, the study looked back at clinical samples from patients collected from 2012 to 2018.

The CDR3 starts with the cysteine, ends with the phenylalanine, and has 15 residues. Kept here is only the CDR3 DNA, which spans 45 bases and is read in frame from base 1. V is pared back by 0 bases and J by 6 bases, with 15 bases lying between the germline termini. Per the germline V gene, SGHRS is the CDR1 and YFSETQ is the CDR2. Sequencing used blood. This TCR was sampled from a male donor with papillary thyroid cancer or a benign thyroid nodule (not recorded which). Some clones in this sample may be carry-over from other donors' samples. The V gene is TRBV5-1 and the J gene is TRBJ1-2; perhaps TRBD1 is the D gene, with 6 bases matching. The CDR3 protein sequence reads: CASSLVPTGGDGYTF. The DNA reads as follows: TGCGCCAGCAGCTTGGTACCGACGGGGGGCGATGGCTACACCTTC.